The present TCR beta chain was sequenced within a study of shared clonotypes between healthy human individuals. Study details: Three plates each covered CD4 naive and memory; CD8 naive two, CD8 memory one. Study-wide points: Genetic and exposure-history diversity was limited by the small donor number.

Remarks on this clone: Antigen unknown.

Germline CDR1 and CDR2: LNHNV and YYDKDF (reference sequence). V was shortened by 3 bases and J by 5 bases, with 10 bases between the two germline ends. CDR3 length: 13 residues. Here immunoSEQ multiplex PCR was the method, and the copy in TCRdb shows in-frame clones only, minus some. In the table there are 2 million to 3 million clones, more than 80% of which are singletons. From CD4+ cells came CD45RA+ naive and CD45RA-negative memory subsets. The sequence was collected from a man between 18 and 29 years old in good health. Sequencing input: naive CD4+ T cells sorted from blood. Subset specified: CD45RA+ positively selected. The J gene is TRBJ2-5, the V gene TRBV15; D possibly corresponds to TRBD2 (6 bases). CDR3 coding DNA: TGTGCCACCAGCAGGGGACTTGTGGAGACCCAGTACTTC. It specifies CATSRGLVETQYF.